These 18 T cell receptor beta chains share one sample of origin, sequenced in a study of blood T cell repertoires in COVID-19. Sequencing used immunoSEQ multiplex PCR; TCRdb keeps in-frame clones, though not all of them. The sample consists of around 200,000 clones, 85% of them appearing once. The sample was PBMCs or T cells enriched from blood (not recorded which). Receptor source: a man aged 40-49 years who had recovered from COVID-19.

The chain joins TRBV30 to TRBJ2-7; possible D gene TRBD2, 6 bases. This CDR3 has 12 residues. CDR1 is GTSNPN, CDR2 SVGIG, per germline (reference sequence). DNA for the CDR3: TGTGCGCGGACGGGAGAGGGGTACGAGCAGTACTTC. Protein sequence: CARTGEGYEQYF.

The chain carries TRBV28 and TRBJ2-7; 8 bases map to TRBD1. Germline V gives CDR1 MDHEN, CDR2 SYDVKM. V was clipped by 6 bases and J by 0 bases; unmatched bases: 4. The CDR3 extends over 14 amino acids. CDR3 nucleotides: TGTGCCAGCAGGGGGACAGGTTACTCCTACGAGCAGTACTTC. Amino acid sequence: CASRGTGYSYEQYF.

J is TRBJ2-3 and V is TRBV5-4; D possibly corresponds to TRBD1 (5 bases). The CDR3 sequence is 18 residues long. V gave up 3 bases and J gave up 3 bases, with 23 bases separating them. CDR1 SGHNT and CDR2 YYREEE come from the germline V gene (reference sequence). The CDR3 DNA follows: TGTGCCAGCAGCTGGGGTGGGGCGCGATTAGCTAAGACAGATACGCAGTATTTT. Amino acids: CASSWGGARLAKTDTQYF.

The V gene is TRBV7-9, the J gene TRBJ2-3; 11 nucleotides align to TRBD2. Trimming removed 6 bases from V and 2 bases from J; junction bases left unmatched: 10. CDR1 and CDR2 (germline): SEHNR, FQNEAQ (reference sequence). CDR3 length: 17 residues. CDR3 region: CASRPSPSGRITDTQYF. In DNA form, the CDR3 reads TGTGCCAGCAGACCATCCCCTAGCGGGAGGATCACAGATACGCAGTATTTT.

This clone was counted once. DNA of the CDR3: TGTGCCAGTAGTACAGGGGGCAAGAACACTGAAGCTTTCTTT. Residues: CASSTGGKNTEAFF. The genes are TRBV19 and TRBJ1-1; 8 bases match TRBD1. CDR1 is LNHDA and CDR2 is SQIVND in the germline V gene (reference sequence). The CDR3 contains 14 residues. V shed 4 bases, J shed 1 base, and the junction held 2 bases outside the gene matches.

This chain joins TRBV6-5 and TRBJ2-5, with D unresolved. CDR3 size: 15 residues. V was shortened by 5 bases and J by 6 bases, with 19 bases between the two germline ends. Germline loops: CDR1 MNHEY, CDR2 SVGAGI. CDR3 residues: CASSPRPNRIKTQYF. The CDR3 DNA reads as TGTGCCAGCAGTCCTAGGCCTAATCGGATAAAGACCCAGTACTTC.

This clone has only one observation. The chain combines TRBV30 with TRBJ1-4; no definite D call. The germline V gene encodes CDR1 GTSNPN and CDR2 SVGIG (reference sequence). The CDR3 length is 11 residues. V was cut by 5 bases and J by 12 bases, with 13 bases left in between. CDR3 nucleotide sequence: TGTGCCTGGTCGTCCAGGACTGAACTGTTTTTT. This gives the protein CAWSSRTELFF.

The chain has TRBV19 and TRBJ1-6, with D possibly TRBD1 on 6 matching bases. Germline lookup yields CDR1 LNHDA and CDR2 SQIVND (reference sequence). Trimming removed 3 bases from V and 7 bases from J, with 10 bases in between. CDR3 length: 14 amino acids. The CDR3 spells CASSMSGQNSPLHF. CDR3 nucleotide sequence: TGTGCCAGTAGTATGAGCGGACAGAATTCACCCCTCCACTTT.

J is TRBJ1-5 and V is TRBV4-1; D not resolved. In germline, CDR1 is MGHRA, CDR2 YSYEKL. The V end lost 5 bases, the J end lost 0 bases, and 17 bases lay between the germline ends. This CDR3 has 17 residues. In nucleotides, the CDR3 is TGCGCCAGCAGCTCAACTGCGGGGTATTATAGCAATCAGCCCCAGCATTTT. Translated, it gives CASSSTAGYYSNQPQHF.

The genes are TRBV28 and TRBJ2-7; tentatively, D is TRBD1 (5 bases). The V end lost 5 bases, the J end lost 0 bases, and 8 bases lay between the germline ends. CDR1 is MDHEN and CDR2 is SYDVKM in the germline V gene. The CDR3 is 13 residues long. The chain's CDR3 is CASSLQGSYEQYF. The CDR3, as DNA: TGTGCCAGCAGTCTCCAGGGCTCCTACGAGCAGTACTTC.

The gene calls are TRBV29-1 and TRBJ1-2; perhaps TRBD1 as D (6 bases). V lost 5 bases and J lost 4, with 8 bases in between. The CDR3 runs 11 residues. Germline lookup yields CDR1 SQVTM and CDR2 ANQGSEA. CDR3 DNA sequence: TGCAGCGTTTTGACAGGCTATGGCTACACCTTC. Amino acid sequence: CSVLTGYGYTF.

V and J are TRBV19 and TRBJ1-2; 8 nucleotides match TRBD1. Germline V CDR1 and CDR2: LNHDA, SQIVND (reference sequence). This CDR3 is built from 16 residues. V shed 5 bases and J 2 bases; nucleotides not matched to a gene: 10. The CDR3 nucleotides are TGTGCCAGTAGTCCTGGGCACAGGGGGGGAAACTATGGCTACACCTTC. It encodes CASSPGHRGGNYGYTF.

This clone occurred once. The chain couples TRBV6-6 to TRBJ2-1; tentatively, D is TRBD2 (6 bases). V was shortened by 0 bases and J by 6 bases, with 12 bases between the two germline ends. Germline-derived CDR1 and CDR2 are MNHNY and SVGAGI (reference sequence). The CDR3 consists of 15 residues. The CDR3 here is CASSYSSGGLNEQFF. In DNA, the CDR3 is TGTGCCAGCAGTTACTCGTCTGGAGGGCTCAATGAGCAGTTCTTC.

This clone was picked up one time. The gene calls are TRBV7-2 and TRBJ1-6; a possible D gene is TRBD1 (6 bases). Germline values: CDR1 SGHTA, CDR2 FQGNSA. V was clipped by 7 bases and J by 7 bases, with 14 bases between them. This CDR3 has 14 amino acids. The CDR3 bases are TGTGCCAGCAAGAGGGACATGTCCAATTCACCCCTCCACTTT. Amino acid sequence: CASKRDMSNSPLHF.

The chain carries TRBV5-5 and TRBJ1-5, with 9 nucleotides matching TRBD1. After removal of 2 bases from V and 6 bases from J, the junction contained 3 bases not matched to a gene. Looked up from germline, CDR1 is SGHKS and CDR2 is YYEKEE (reference sequence). The CDR3 is 14 amino acids. The CDR3 protein is CASSFNRGPQPQHF. CDR3 DNA: TGTGCCAGCAGCTTTAACAGGGGGCCTCAGCCCCAGCATTTT.

The rearrangement links TRBV6-5 to TRBJ1-1; D uncertain. Trimming left V 6 bases short and J 4 bases short, with 12 bases between. The CDR3 runs 13 residues. Germline CDR1 is MNHEY and CDR2 is SVGAGI. The CDR3 coding sequence is TGTGCCAGCAGCCCACACGGGAGCACTGAAGCTTTCTTT. Translation: CASSPHGSTEAFF.

The rearrangement links TRBV4-3 to TRBJ2-7; 14 bases match TRBD2. The CDR3 covers 19 residues. Germline V lookup: CDR1 LGHNA, CDR2 YSLEER. The J segment lost 5 bases and the V segment lost 1 base, leaving 13 bases of the junction unmatched. CDR3: CASSQASGTSGRVTHEQYF. CDR3 coding DNA: TGCGCCAGCAGCCAAGCCTCCGGGACTAGCGGGAGAGTTACCCACGAGCAGTACTTC.

The CDR3 region is CASRSDRGSYEQYF. The CDR3 region has the DNA TGTGCCAGCAGATCGGACAGGGGGTCCTACGAGCAGTACTTC. The genes are TRBV2 and TRBJ2-7; 10 bases fit TRBD1. The V segment lost 6 bases and the J segment 1 base; nucleotides outside the gene matches: 3. Germline values: CDR1 SNHLY, CDR2 FYNNEI. This CDR3 has 14 residues.